This T cell receptor (beta chain) was identified in a study of blood T cell repertoires in COVID-19. Across the study: Both acute and convalescent COVID-19 samples were obtained from the United States, Italy and Spain. The analysed material was cDNA or gDNA that came from T cells, B-cell-depleted T cells, or PBMCs.

Authors' methods: Nucleated cell counts were estimated from reference gene primer amplification. Measured with immunoSEQ multiplex PCR; TCRdb has only the in-frame clones, and not every one. The V and J calls and the clone size are those of that table, but D and trimming were determined from the DNA. The profile shows about 36,000 clones, roughly 87% of them singletons. Germline lookup yields CDR1 SGHNT and CDR2 YENEEA. Trimming pared 2 bases from V and 7 bases from J, leaving 20 bases between. The length of the CDR3 is 17 residues. The count of this clone is one. The sequence came from a man aged 60 to 69 with acute or convalescent COVID-19. V is TRBV11-3 and J is TRBJ2-2; TRBD2 might be the D (7 bases). The sample taken for sequencing was peripheral blood. The CDR3 reads CASSLNAGEGNSGELFF. CDR3 nucleotides: TGTGCCAGCAGCTTAAATGCAGGGGAGGGGAATAGCGGGGAGCTGTTTTTT.